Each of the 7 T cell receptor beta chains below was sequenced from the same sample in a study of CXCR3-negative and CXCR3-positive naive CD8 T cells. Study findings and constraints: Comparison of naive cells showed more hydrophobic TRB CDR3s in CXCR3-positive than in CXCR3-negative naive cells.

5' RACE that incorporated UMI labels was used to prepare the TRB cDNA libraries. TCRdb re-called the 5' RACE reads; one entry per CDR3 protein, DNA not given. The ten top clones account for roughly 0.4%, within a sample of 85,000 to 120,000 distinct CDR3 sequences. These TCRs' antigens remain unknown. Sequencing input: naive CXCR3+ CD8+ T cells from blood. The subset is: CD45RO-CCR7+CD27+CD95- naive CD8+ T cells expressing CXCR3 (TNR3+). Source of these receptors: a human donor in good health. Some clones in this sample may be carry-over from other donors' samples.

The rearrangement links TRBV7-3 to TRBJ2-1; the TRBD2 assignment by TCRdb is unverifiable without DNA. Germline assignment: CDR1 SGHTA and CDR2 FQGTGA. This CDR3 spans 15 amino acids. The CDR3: CASSYYQGEGNEQFF.

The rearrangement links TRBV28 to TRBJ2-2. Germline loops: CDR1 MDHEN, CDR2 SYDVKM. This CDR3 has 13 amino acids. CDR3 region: CASSSRQAGELFF.

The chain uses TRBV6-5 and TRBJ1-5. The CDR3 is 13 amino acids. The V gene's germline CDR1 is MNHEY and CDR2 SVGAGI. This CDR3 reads CASSTKENQPQHF.

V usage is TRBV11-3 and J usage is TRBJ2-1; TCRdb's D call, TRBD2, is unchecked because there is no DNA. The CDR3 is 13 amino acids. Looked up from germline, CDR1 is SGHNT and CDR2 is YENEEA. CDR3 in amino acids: CASSPRGFDEQFF. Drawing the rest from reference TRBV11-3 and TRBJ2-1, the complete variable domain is EAGVVQSPRYKIIEKKQPVAFWCNPISGHNTLYWYLQNLGQGPELLIRYENEEAVDDSQLPKDRFSAERLKGVDSTLKIQPAELGDSAVYLCASSPRGFDEQFFGPGTRLTVL.

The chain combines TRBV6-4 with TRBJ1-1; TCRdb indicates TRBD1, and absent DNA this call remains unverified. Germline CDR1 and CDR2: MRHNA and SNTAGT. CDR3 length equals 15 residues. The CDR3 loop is CAPIGTDNMNTEAFF.

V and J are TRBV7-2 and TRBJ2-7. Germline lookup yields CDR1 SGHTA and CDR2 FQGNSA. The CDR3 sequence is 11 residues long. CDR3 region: CASSFTYEQYF.

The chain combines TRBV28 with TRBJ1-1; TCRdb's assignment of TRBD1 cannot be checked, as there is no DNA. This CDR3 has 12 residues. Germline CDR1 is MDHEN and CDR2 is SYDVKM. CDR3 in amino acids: CASSQDRAEAFF.